These T cell receptor beta chains were read from a single sample in a study of blood T cell repertoires in COVID-19. The table came from immunoSEQ multiplex PCR; TCRdb's copy has only in-frame clones and leaves some out. Of a few hundred thousand clones listed, approximately 87% are singletons. Sequencing input: peripheral blood. The origin of the receptors is a man aged 55-75 years who had recovered from COVID-19. Both conserved end residues are part of each CDR3. The D gene is left open where the match is weak. Size tells how often a clone was seen (once, few, many) or the class of an expanded clone, and some rows leave it out.

j_gene,abundance,d_gene,v_gene,CDR3nt,CDR3aa
TRBJ2-7,.,.,TRBV27,TGTGCCAGCAGTTTATCACCCCCTACAGGGTTGGGATTCTACGAGCAGTACTTC,CASSLSPPTGLGFYEQYF
TRBJ1-4,.,TRBD1,TRBV7-9,TGTGCCAGCAGCGAACTCGGGACAGGGAATGAAAAACTGTTTTTT,CASSELGTGNEKLFF
TRBJ2-2,.,TRBD1,TRBV27,TGTGCCAGCAGATACGGGACAGGTTACACCGGGGAGCTGTTTTTT,CASRYGTGYTGELFF
TRBJ2-2,once,TRBD1,TRBV5-1,TGCGCCAGCAGCCCCACAGGGGGCATTATTACCGGGGAGCTGTTTTTT,CASSPTGGIITGELFF
TRBJ1-2,.,TRBD1,TRBV7-2,TGTGCCAGCAGCCCAGACGGCCAGGGGGTGTATGGCTACACCTTC,CASSPDGQGVYGYTF
TRBJ1-1,once,TRBD1,TRBV7-8,TGTGCCAGCAGCCGTAGGGACAGTATGAACACTGAAGCTTTCTTT,CASSRRDSMNTEAFF
TRBJ2-5,.,.,TRBV4-1,TGCGCCAGCAGCCAAGTGGAGGGTAAATGGGAGACCCAGTACTTC,CASSQVEGKWETQYF
TRBJ2-3,.,.,TRBV29-1,TGCAGCGTTGTCGTCAGAAGCACAGATACGCAGTATTTT,CSVVVRSTDTQYF
TRBJ1-4,.,TRBD1,TRBV7-9,TGTGCCAGCAGCTTAGCTGGGACAGGGAATCTTGAAAAACTGTTTTTT,CASSLAGTGNLEKLFF
TRBJ2-7,.,.,TRBV28,TGTGCCAGCAGTTTAGGGGCTCCTTTTGCCGGCGAGCAGTACTTC,CASSLGAPFAGEQYF
TRBJ2-3,.,TRBD2,TRBV5-4,TGTGCCAGCAGCTTGTTCCCTAGCGGGAGCACAGATACGCAGTATTTT,CASSLFPSGSTDTQYF
TRBJ2-1,.,.,TRBV14,TGTGCCAGCAGCCCCCAGGACATAGGTTCGCAGTTCTTC,CASSPQDIGSQFF
TRBJ2-2,.,.,TRBV24-1,TGTGCCACCAGTGATGGCGGGACGAACACCGGGGAGCTGTTTTTT,CATSDGGTNTGELFF
TRBJ2-1,once,.,TRBV27,TGTGCCAGCAGTTTTCGGGGAAGCTCCTACAATGAGCAGTTCTTC,CASSFRGSSYNEQFF
TRBJ2-7,.,.,TRBV3-1/TRBV3-2,TGTGCCAGCAGCCAAGGGCAGGGGAGATTCGAGCAGTACTTC,CASSQGQGRFEQYF
TRBJ2-5,.,.,TRBV3-1/TRBV3-2,TGTGCCAGCAGCCAAGTAATGGAGACCCAGTACTTC,CASSQVMETQYF